The 14 T cell receptor beta chains below all came from one sample that was sequenced in a study of tumour-infiltrating T cells in Burkitt lymphoma. Generated by immunoSEQ multiplex PCR, the TCRdb table keeps only in-frame clones and is missing some. Among about 14,000 clones listed, over 75% were seen once. The specimen sequenced was tumor tissue. These receptors were obtained from a human donor with diffuse large B-cell lymphoma.

J is TRBJ1-5 and V is TRBV27; a weak D match, TRBD1 (6 bases). The CDR3 runs 13 residues. Germline CDR1 MNHEY, CDR2 SMNVEV (reference sequence). Trimming removed 5 bases from V and 4 bases from J, with 9 bases in between. As DNA, the CDR3 is TGTGCCAGCAGTCGGACAGTTAATCAGCCCCAGCATTTT. Translation: CASSRTVNQPQHF.

The chain recombines TRBV7-2 with TRBJ2-1; D is perhaps TRBD2 (5 bases). This CDR3 comprises 18 residues. Germline CDR1 SGHTA, CDR2 FQGNSA. The V gene lost 1 base and the J gene lost 11 bases, with 27 bases spanning the gap. The CDR3 sequence: CASSLVVPGRTDFNKQFF. In DNA, the CDR3 is TGTGCCAGCAGCTTAGTGGTCCCCGGGCGGACGGACTTTAACAAGCAGTTCTTC.

V gene TRBV23-1 combines with J gene TRBJ2-1; weak D call: TRBD1 (6 bases). TRBV23-1 is assigned to the ORF class and has an uncertain function. Trimming took 0 bases from V and 7 from J, leaving 22 bases between them. The CDR3 totals 18 residues. CDR3 protein: CASSQSLIYRGGSNEQFF. CDR3 sequence (DNA): TGCGCCAGCAGTCAATCTCTCATCTATAGAGGGGGTTCAAATGAGCAGTTCTTC.

The CDR3 reads CSVGGGQGRGYTF. DNA of the CDR3: TGCAGCGTTGGGGGGGGACAGGGCAGGGGCTACACCTTC. The chain uses TRBV29-1 and TRBJ1-2, with TRBD1 identical over 9 bases. Germline V gene lookup returns CDR1 SQVTM and CDR2 ANQGSEA. V trimming: 4 bases; J trimming: 8 bases; junction bases outside the gene matches: 8. This CDR3 has 13 amino acids.

This chain links TRBV13 with TRBJ1-2; D uncertain. Trimming removed 2 bases from V and 4 bases from J, with 8 bases in between. The CDR3 is 13 residues long. Looked up from germline, CDR1 is PRHDT and CDR2 is FYEKMQ (reference sequence). The CDR3 region is CASSLRGTYGYTF. The CDR3 DNA reads TGTGCCAGCAGCTTACGGGGAACCTATGGCTACACCTTC.

This chain connects TRBV29-1 to TRBJ2-1; 7 bases fit TRBD2. This CDR3 has 14 residues. Per germline, CDR1 SQVTM and CDR2 ANQGSEA. V shed 6 bases, J shed 12 bases, and the junction held 17 bases outside the gene matches. Written as DNA, the CDR3 is TGCAGCGTCGAAAGCGGGGTTGGCCAATCGGCGCAGTTCTTC. Amino acid sequence: CSVESGVGQSAQFF.

This rearrangement joins TRBV4-2 to TRBJ1-2; the D is unclear. V dropped 2 bases and J dropped 8 bases, with 12 bases sitting between them. Looked up from germline, CDR1 is LGHNA and CDR2 is YNFKEQ. This CDR3 comprises 13 residues. CDR3 amino acids: CASSQTISSGYTF. Written as DNA, the CDR3 is TGTGCCAGCAGCCAAACAATATCGTCGGGCTACACCTTC.

V usage is TRBV18 and J usage is TRBJ1-2; D gene ambiguous. Trimming shortened V by 6 bases and J by 7 bases, and 15 bases separated the two germline ends. Germline CDR1 KGHSH, CDR2 LQKENI. The CDR3 contains 13 residues. The CDR3 coding sequence is TGTGCCAGCTCTCCCTGGGATCAAATTGGCTACACCTTC. It encodes CASSPWDQIGYTF.

V is TRBV5-6 and J is TRBJ2-5; D is possibly TRBD2 (5 bases). The CDR3 covers 15 residues. Germline CDR1 and CDR2: SGHDT and YYEEEE. Trimming shortened V by 0 bases and J by 3 bases, and 12 bases separated the two germline ends. CDR3 protein: CASSLEGSEEETQYF. CDR3 nucleotide sequence: TGTGCCAGCAGCTTGGAAGGGAGTGAGGAAGAGACCCAGTACTTC.

The rearrangement links TRBV9 to TRBJ1-2, with TRBD1 matching over 7 bases. The germline gives CDR1 SGDLS, CDR2 YYNGEE. V lost 7 bases to trimming and J lost 5 bases; unmatched junction nucleotides: 11. The CDR3 is 14 residues long. CDR3 in amino acids: CASAGGGLLYGYTF. In nucleotides, the CDR3 is TGTGCCAGCGCAGGGGGGGGGCTGTTGTATGGCTACACCTTC.

This chain joins TRBV5-8 and TRBJ2-1; 12 positions agree with TRBD1. J gave up 6 bases and V 4 bases, and 8 bases lay outside the gene matches. Germline loops: CDR1 SGHTS, CDR2 YDEGEE. This CDR3 has 16 amino acids. The DNA of the CDR3 is TGTGCCAGCAGCCCCCCCGGGACAGGGGGCTTCAATGAGCAGTTCTTC. Translated, it gives CASSPPGTGGFNEQFF.

The J gene is TRBJ2-7, the V gene TRBV4-3; 11 bases agree with TRBD2. The trim removed 6 bases at V and 8 bases at J, leaving 9 bases unmatched. The CDR3 is 14 amino acids. CDR1 is LGHNA, CDR2 YSLEER, per germline. The CDR3 DNA reads TGCGCCAGCAGTCAACTAGCGGGAGCGGCAAAGCAGTACTTC. Its translation is CASSQLAGAAKQYF.

The J gene is TRBJ2-7, the V gene TRBV7-6; 10 nucleotides match TRBD1. The CDR3 covers 14 residues. The germline V gene has CDR1 SGHVS and CDR2 FNYEAQ. The J segment lost 0 bases and the V segment lost 5 bases, leaving 1 base of the junction unmatched. DNA for the CDR3: TGTGCCAGCAGCCGGGACAGGGGCTCCTACGAGCAGTACTTC. It yields the protein CASSRDRGSYEQYF.

The chain joins TRBV13 to TRBJ2-5; 7 nucleotides agree with TRBD1. Per germline, CDR1 PRHDT and CDR2 FYEKMQ (reference sequence). The CDR3 covers 16 residues. Trimming at V came to 4 bases and at J to 2 bases, leaving 10 bases not matched to a gene. This CDR3 is CASSSGQSSEQETQYF. The CDR3 DNA is TGTGCCAGCAGCTCGGGACAGTCTTCCGAACAAGAGACCCAGTACTTC.